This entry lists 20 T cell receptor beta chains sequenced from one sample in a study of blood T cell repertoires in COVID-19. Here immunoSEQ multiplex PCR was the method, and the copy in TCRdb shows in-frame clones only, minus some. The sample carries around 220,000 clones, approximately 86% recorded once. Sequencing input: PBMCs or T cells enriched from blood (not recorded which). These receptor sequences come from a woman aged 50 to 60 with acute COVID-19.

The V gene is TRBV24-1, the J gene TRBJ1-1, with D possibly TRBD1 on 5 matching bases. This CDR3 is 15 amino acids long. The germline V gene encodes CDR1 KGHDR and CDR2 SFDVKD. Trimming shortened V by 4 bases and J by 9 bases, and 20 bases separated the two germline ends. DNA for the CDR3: TGTGCCACCAGTGACCAAAGCTCAGGGATTAATAAAGCTTTCTTT. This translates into CATSDQSSGINKAFF.

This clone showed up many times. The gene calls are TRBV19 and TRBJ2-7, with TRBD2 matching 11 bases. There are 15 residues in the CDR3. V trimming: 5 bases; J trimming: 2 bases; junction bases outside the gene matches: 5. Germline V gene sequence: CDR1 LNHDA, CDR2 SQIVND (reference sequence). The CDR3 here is CASSPTSGRTYEQYF. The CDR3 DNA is TGTGCCAGTAGTCCTACTAGCGGGAGAACCTACGAGCAGTACTTC.

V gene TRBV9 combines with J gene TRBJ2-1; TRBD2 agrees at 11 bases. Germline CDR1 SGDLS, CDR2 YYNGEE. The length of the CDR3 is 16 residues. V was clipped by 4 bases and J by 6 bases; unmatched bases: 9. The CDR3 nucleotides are TGTGCCAGCAGCATTAGCGGGAGGGCCGGTGGCAATGAGCAGTTCTTC. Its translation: CASSISGRAGGNEQFF.

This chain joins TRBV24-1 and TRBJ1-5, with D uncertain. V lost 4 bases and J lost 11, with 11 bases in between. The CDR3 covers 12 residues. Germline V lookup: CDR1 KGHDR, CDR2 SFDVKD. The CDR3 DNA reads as TGTGCCACCAGTGACCTCGGCCAGGCCCAGCATTTT. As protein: CATSDLGQAQHF.

The CDR3 DNA is TGTGCCAGCAGCTTAGCGACAGGAGCTCAAGAGACCCAGTACTTC. Translation gives CASSLATGAQETQYF. This rearrangement joins TRBV13 to TRBJ2-5, with D tentatively TRBD1 (6 bases). The CDR3 sequence is 15 residues long. The V and J ends lost 1 base and 2 bases respectively, with 11 bases between them. Germline V gene sequence: CDR1 PRHDT, CDR2 FYEKMQ (reference sequence).

The CDR3 DNA is TGCGCCAGCAGCCAAGCTTCAGATACGCAGTATTTT. Protein: CASSQASDTQYF. The rearrangement uses TRBV4-1 and TRBJ2-3; the D is unclear. The CDR3 covers 12 residues. The germline V gene encodes CDR1 MGHRA and CDR2 YSYEKL. Trimming pared 1 base from V and 4 bases from J, leaving 3 bases between.

The CDR3 DNA reads as TGTGCCAGCAGCAGAAAATTTCGGGGACCCAGGAGGGATAGCTACACCTTC. It codes for CASSRKFRGPRRDSYTF. The V call is TRBV21-1, the J call TRBJ1-2. TRBV21-1 is reported as a pseudogene. This CDR3 has 17 residues.

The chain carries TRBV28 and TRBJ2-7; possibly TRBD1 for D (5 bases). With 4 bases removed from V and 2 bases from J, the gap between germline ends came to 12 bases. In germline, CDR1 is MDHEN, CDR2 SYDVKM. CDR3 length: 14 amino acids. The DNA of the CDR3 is TGTGCCAGCAGTTCGGACAAGGCCCCCTACGAGCAGTACTTC. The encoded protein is CASSSDKAPYEQYF.

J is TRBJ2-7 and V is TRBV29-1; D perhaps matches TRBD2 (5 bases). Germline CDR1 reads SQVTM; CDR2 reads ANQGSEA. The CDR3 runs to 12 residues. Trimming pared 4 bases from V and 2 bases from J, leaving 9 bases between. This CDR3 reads CSVAQRTYEQYF. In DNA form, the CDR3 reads TGCAGCGTTGCCCAGCGGACCTACGAGCAGTACTTC.

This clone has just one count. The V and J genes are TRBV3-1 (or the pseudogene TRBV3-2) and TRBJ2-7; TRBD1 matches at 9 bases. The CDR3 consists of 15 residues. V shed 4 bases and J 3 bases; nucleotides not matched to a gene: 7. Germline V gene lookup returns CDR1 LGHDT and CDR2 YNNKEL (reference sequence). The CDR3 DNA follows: TGTGCCAGCAGCCTACCGGGACAGGGTATCTACGAGCAGTACTTC. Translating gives CASSLPGQGIYEQYF.

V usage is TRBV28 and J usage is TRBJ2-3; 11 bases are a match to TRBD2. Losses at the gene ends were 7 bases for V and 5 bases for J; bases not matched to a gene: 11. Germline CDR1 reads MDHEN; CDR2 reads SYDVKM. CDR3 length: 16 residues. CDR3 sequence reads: CASNLIPGLAGDTQYF. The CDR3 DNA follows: TGTGCCAGCAACCTTATTCCCGGACTAGCGGGAGATACGCAGTATTTT.

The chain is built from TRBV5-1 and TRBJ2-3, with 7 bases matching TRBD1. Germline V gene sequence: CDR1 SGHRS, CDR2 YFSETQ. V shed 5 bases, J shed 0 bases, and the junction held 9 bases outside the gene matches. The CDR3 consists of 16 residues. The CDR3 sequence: CASRTTGQTSTDTQYF. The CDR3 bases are TGCGCCAGCAGAACTACGGGACAGACTAGCACAGATACGCAGTATTTT.

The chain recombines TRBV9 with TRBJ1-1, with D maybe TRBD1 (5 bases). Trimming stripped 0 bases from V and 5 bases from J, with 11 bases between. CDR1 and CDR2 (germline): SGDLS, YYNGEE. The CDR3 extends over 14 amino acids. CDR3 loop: CASSVVPQGTEAFF. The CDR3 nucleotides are TGTGCCAGCAGCGTAGTCCCCCAGGGAACTGAAGCTTTCTTT.

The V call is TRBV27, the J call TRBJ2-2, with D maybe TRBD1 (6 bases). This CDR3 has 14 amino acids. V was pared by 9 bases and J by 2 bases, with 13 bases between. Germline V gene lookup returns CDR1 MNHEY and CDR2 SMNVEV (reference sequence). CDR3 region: CASRPGQNTGELFF. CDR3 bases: TGTGCCAGTCGTCCGGGACAAAACACCGGGGAGCTGTTTTTT.

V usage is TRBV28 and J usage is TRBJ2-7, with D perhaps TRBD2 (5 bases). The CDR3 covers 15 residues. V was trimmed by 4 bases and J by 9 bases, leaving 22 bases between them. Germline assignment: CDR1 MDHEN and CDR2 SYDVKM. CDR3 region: CASSSPSQSRSAQYF. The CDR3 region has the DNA TGTGCCAGCAGTTCCCCTAGCCAGAGTCGTTCCGCGCAGTACTTC.

This CDR3 reads CASSEGTGNTEAFF. CDR3 bases: TGTGCCAGCAGTGAAGGGACAGGGAACACTGAAGCTTTCTTT. The gene calls are TRBV2 and TRBJ1-1, with 7 bases lining up with TRBD1. Per germline, CDR1 SNHLY and CDR2 FYNNEI. This CDR3 spans 14 amino acids. J was trimmed by 1 base and V by 1 base; bases with no gene match: 0.

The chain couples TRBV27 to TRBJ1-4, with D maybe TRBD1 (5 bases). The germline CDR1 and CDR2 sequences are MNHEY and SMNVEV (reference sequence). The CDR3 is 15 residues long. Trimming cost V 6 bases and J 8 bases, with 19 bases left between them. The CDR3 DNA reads TGTGCCAGCAGCTCTCCGGGGGGAGGACTAGAAAAACTGTTTTTT. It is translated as CASSSPGGGLEKLFF. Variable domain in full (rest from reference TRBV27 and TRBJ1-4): EAQVTQNPRYLITVTGKKLTVTCSQNMNHEYMSWYRQDPGLGLRQIYYSMNVEVTDKGDVPEGYKVSRKEKRNFPLILESPSPNQTSLYFCASSSPGGGLEKLFFGSGTQLSVL.

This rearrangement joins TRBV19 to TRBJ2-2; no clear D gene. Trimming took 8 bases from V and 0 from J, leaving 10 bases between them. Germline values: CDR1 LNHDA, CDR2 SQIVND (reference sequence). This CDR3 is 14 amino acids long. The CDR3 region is CASCLQTNTGELFF. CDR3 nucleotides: TGTGCCAGTTGTTTACAGACGAACACCGGGGAGCTGTTTTTT. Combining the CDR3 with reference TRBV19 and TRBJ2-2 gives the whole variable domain DGGITQSPKYLFRKEGQNVTLSCEQNLNHDAMYWYRQDPGQGLRLIYYSQIVNDFQKGDIAEGYSVSREKKESFPLTVTSAQKNPTAFYLCASCLQTNTGELFFGEGSRLTVL.

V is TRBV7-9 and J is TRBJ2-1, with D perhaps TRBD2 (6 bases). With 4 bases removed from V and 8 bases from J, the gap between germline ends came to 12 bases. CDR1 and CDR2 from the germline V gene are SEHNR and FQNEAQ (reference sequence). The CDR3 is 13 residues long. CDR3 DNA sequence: TGTGCCAGCAGCTCATCCGGGAGAGATGAGCAGTTCTTC. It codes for CASSSSGRDEQFF.

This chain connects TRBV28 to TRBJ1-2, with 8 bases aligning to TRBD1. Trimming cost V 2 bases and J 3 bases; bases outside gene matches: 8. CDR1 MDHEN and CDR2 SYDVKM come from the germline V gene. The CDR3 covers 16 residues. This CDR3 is CASSLGGTGLDYGYTF. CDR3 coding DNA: TGTGCCAGCAGTTTAGGGGGGACAGGATTGGACTATGGCTACACCTTC.